This record covers a single T cell receptor beta chain. No antigen is known for it. These data are taken from a study of a mutant IDH1 vaccine in newly diagnosed glioma. As for the study in general: Patients arrived already treated with radiotherapy, temozolomide, or both, most having had both. Study outcomes and limitations: Variations in leading peripheral T cell clonotypes appeared to have no connection with pseudoprogression.

Here immunoSEQ multiplex PCR was the method, and the copy in TCRdb shows in-frame clones only, minus some. There are some 56,000 clones in the sample; 91% occur only once, and 2.6% lies in the top ten. The CDR3 sequence is 16 residues long. V lost 0 bases and J lost 1; bases outside the gene matches: 4. The germline V gene encodes CDR1 MNHEY and CDR2 SVGAGI. Time point given: baseline, week 1 (first vaccination visit). Treatment meaning: pre-vaccination baseline after standard-of-care therapy. Astrocytomas that were new, WHO grade 3 or 4, IDH1-mutant and ATRX-lost were present in the donors. This sample comprised PBMCs, obtained from a glioma patient treated with radiotherapy, temozolomide or both. The chain uses TRBV6-5 and TRBJ2-5; 8 bases map to TRBD2. The TCR originated in a man aged 50-60 years with glioma. The CDR3, as DNA: TGTGCCAGCAGTTACTCGCCTAGCGGGTCCCAAGAGACCCAGTACTTC. This encodes CASSYSPSGSQETQYF.